Sequencing of this T cell receptor (beta chain) was carried out in a study of cytomegalovirus exposure and HLA in healthy donors. Study-wide results and caveats: A later analysis, which compared TCR beta chains of equal frequency, found the HLA-associated ones more clonally expanded. Common viral pathogens were later found to be apparently linked to several of the most significant clusters.

PCR amplification relied on 60 Vbeta primers (plus 13 Jbeta primers). Clones were read by immunoSEQ multiplex PCR, and TCRdb kept only the in-frame ones, dropping some. The sample holds roughly 120,000 clones; 81% are singletons and the top ten take about 1%. CDR3 length: 12 residues. CDR1 and CDR2 (germline): SQVTM, ANQGSEA. V shed 8 bases and J shed 6 bases, with 13 bases lying between them. On this clone: Its cognate antigen is unknown.

The chain recombines TRBV29-1 with TRBJ1-4, with D tentatively TRBD1 (6 bases). What was sequenced was PBMCs. This clonotype was obtained from a woman aged 25 to 39 in good health and CMV-seronegative. CDR3 region: CSFRGVDEKLFF. CDR3 in DNA: TGCAGCTTCAGGGGAGTGGATGAAAAACTGTTTTTT.